This entry lists 2 T cell receptor beta chains sequenced from one sample in a study of T cell responses to AZD1222 COVID-19 vaccine. Profiling relied on immunoSEQ multiplex PCR, and the TCRdb table lists in-frame clones only, not all of them. The sample has about 120,000 clones, around nine tenths seen once. The material sequenced was peripheral blood, taken on day 0 of AZD1222 vaccination. These receptors all come from an adult in good health.

This chain uses TRBV3-1 (or the pseudogene TRBV3-2) with TRBJ2-3; perhaps TRBD1 as D (6 bases). Germline CDR1 is LGHDT and CDR2 is YNNKEL (reference sequence). This CDR3 has 14 amino acids. The germline V and J ends were trimmed by 5 bases and 6 bases, with 15 bases remaining between them. The CDR3 reads CASSSGAGPDTQYF. CDR3 sequence (DNA): TGTGCCAGCAGCTCAGGGGCAGGGCCGGATACGCAGTATTTT.

The CDR3 DNA reads TGTGCCAGCAGTGCGGACATCCAGAGGGGCTACACCTTC. It codes for CASSADIQRGYTF. This chain joins TRBV25-1 and TRBJ1-2, with D maybe TRBD1 (5 bases). Trimming removed 4 bases from V and 8 bases from J, with 14 bases in between. CDR3 length equals 13 residues. CDR1 is MGHDK and CDR2 is SYGVNS in the germline V gene.